The 31 T cell receptor beta chains below come from one sample, sequenced in a study of blood T cell repertoires in COVID-19. Here immunoSEQ multiplex PCR was the method, and the copy in TCRdb shows in-frame clones only, minus some. The table records some 390,000 clones, over 75% of them present only once. The sample taken for sequencing was peripheral blood. These receptors all come from a woman aged 55-70 years with COVID-19, enrolled during active disease.

The rearrangement joins TRBV7-9 to TRBJ2-6; weak D call: TRBD2 (6 bases). This CDR3 has 18 amino acids. From germline, CDR1 is SEHNR and CDR2 FQNEAQ (reference sequence). Trimming removed 1 base at V and 2 bases at J, with 15 bases between. CDR3 loop: CASSLGGGSEAGANVLTF. CDR3 coding DNA: TGTGCCAGCAGCTTAGGGGGAGGAAGCGAGGCTGGGGCCAACGTCCTGACTTTC.

This clone showed up many times. The chain uses TRBV6-5 and TRBJ2-2, with 7 nucleotides matching TRBD2. The J segment lost 6 bases and the V segment lost 6 bases, leaving 4 bases of the junction unmatched. This CDR3 has 13 amino acids. The germline V gene encodes CDR1 MNHEY and CDR2 SVGAGI. CDR3 in DNA: TGTGCCAGCAGACGCGGACTAGCCGGGGAGCTGTTTTTT. Translated: CASRRGLAGELFF.

This clone showed up just a few times. V and J are TRBV19 and TRBJ1-5; 8 bases align to TRBD1. Germline CDR1 is LNHDA and CDR2 is SQIVND (reference sequence). The CDR3 runs 17 residues. Losses at the gene ends were 5 bases for V and 4 bases for J; bases not matched to a gene: 13. The DNA of the CDR3 is TGTGCCAGTAGTCAAAGGGGGGGACAGGAGAAAAATCAGCCCCAGCATTTT. It yields the protein CASSQRGGQEKNQPQHF.

The V and J genes are TRBV5-5 and TRBJ2-5; 11 bases are a match to TRBD2. CDR3 length equals 15 residues. CDR1 and CDR2 (germline): SGHKS, YYEKEE (reference sequence). V lost 4 bases, J lost 4 bases, and 6 bases stayed unmatched. The CDR3 DNA sequence: TGTGCCAGCAGCCGTAGCGGGGGGGTCGGAGAGACCCAGTACTTC. Encoded protein: CASSRSGGVGETQYF.

This chain uses TRBV28 with TRBJ2-5, with D maybe TRBD1 (5 bases). Germline V gene sequence: CDR1 MDHEN, CDR2 SYDVKM. There are 15 residues in the CDR3. V lost 2 bases and J lost 5, with 15 bases in between. CDR3 in amino acids: CASSLEQALGETQYF. In DNA form, the CDR3 reads TGTGCCAGCAGTTTAGAACAGGCCCTAGGGGAGACCCAGTACTTC.

The genes are TRBV5-1 and TRBJ1-6; D might be TRBD1 (5 bases). Trimming shortened V by 3 bases and J by 3 bases, and 7 bases separated the two germline ends. The CDR3 contains 14 residues. Germline values: CDR1 SGHRS, CDR2 YFSETQ. DNA of the CDR3: TGCGCCAGCAGCTGGGGGGACTATAATTCACCCCTCCACTTT. It encodes CASSWGDYNSPLHF.

This chain uses TRBV11-2 with TRBJ2-3; 12 bases map to TRBD2. The CDR3 totals 19 residues. Losses at the gene ends were 5 bases for V and 5 bases for J; bases not matched to a gene: 17. Germline CDR1 reads SGHAT; CDR2 reads FQNNGV. CDR3 in amino acids: CASSPQVPTSGGYGDTQYF. The CDR3 DNA reads as TGTGCCAGCAGCCCCCAGGTCCCAACTAGCGGGGGGTATGGAGATACGCAGTATTTT.

This clone has more than one count but fewer than ten. CDR3 bases: TGTGCCAGCAGCTTTCTGGACAGGGTGGAAACCGGGGAGCTGTTTTTT. Its translation: CASSFLDRVETGELFF. The chain joins TRBV9 to TRBJ2-2, with 8 bases identical to TRBD1. Germline loops: CDR1 SGDLS, CDR2 YYNGEE. The V and J ends lost 4 bases and 5 bases, in that order; junction bases with no gene match: 10. CDR3 length: 16 amino acids.

This clone has just one count. The chain uses TRBV5-5 and TRBJ1-1, with 9 bases matching TRBD1. Germline-derived CDR1 and CDR2 are SGHKS and YYEKEE (reference sequence). The CDR3 has 17 residues. J was trimmed by 0 bases and V by 4 bases; bases with no gene match: 10. DNA for the CDR3: TGTGCCAGCAGCCTCCGGGACAGGGCTTTCGTGAACACTGAAGCTTTCTTT. It codes for CASSLRDRAFVNTEAFF.

The chain couples TRBV29-1 to TRBJ2-3; the match to TRBD2 covers 13 bases. Germline V gives CDR1 SQVTM, CDR2 ANQGSEA. V lost 1 base and J lost 6; bases outside the gene matches: 1. CDR3 length: 14 residues. The CDR3 region has the DNA TGCAGCGTTGAAGGGGGACTAGCGGGGGATACGCAGTATTTT. This gives the protein CSVEGGLAGDTQYF.

The V call is TRBV7-9, the J call TRBJ1-3; tentatively, D is TRBD1 (5 bases). Between the trimmed V and J ends, which lost 0 bases and 0 bases, there was a span of 9 bases. CDR1 and CDR2 (germline): SEHNR, FQNEAQ (reference sequence). This CDR3 has 16 amino acids. CDR3 amino acids: CASSLAGGGSGNTIYF. In nucleotides, the CDR3 is TGTGCCAGCAGCTTAGCAGGCGGGGGCTCTGGAAACACCATATATTTT. The complete variable domain, with remaining parts taken from reference TRBV7-9 and TRBJ1-3, reads DTGVSQNPRHKITKRGQNVTFRCDPISEHNRLYWYRQTLGQGPEFLTYFQNEAQLEKSRLLSDRFSAERPKGSFSTLEIQRTEQGDSAMYLCASSLAGGGSGNTIYFGEGSWLTVV.

This sequence joins TRBV5-6 and TRBJ1-4, with D perhaps TRBD1 (6 bases). The CDR3 has 14 residues. With 3 bases removed from V and 7 bases from J, the gap between germline ends came to 13 bases. The V gene's germline CDR1 is SGHDT and CDR2 YYEEEE. DNA of the CDR3: TGTGCCAGCAGCTCAACAGGGTTGGGTGAAAAACTGTTTTTT. The encoded protein is CASSSTGLGEKLFF.

The table lists this clone with a count of one. The chain recombines TRBV5-4 with TRBJ1-4; D is uncertain. Per the germline V gene, CDR1 is SGHNT and CDR2 is YYREEE (reference sequence). V dropped 2 bases and J dropped 4 bases, with 12 bases sitting between them. The CDR3 spans 15 residues. The CDR3 coding sequence is TGTGCCAGCAGCTTCCGGGGTGCCCTTAATGAAAAACTGTTTTTT. This encodes CASSFRGALNEKLFF.

With respect to this clone: The junction departs from germline at one end; a sequencing error may be responsible. V usage is TRBV9 and J usage is TRBJ2-1; 8 nucleotides agree with TRBD2. Germline CDR1 reads SGDLS; CDR2 reads YYNGEE. This CDR3 spans 16 amino acids. The CDR3 is CASSASGGVSSNEQFF. As DNA, the CDR3 is TGTGCCAGCAGCGCTTCCGGGGGGGTATCCTCCAATGAGCAGTTCTTC.

The genes are TRBV18 and TRBJ1-3; 7 positions agree with TRBD1. V dropped 0 bases and J dropped 4; count of bases not matched to a gene: 6. The CDR3 runs 16 residues. Per the germline V gene, CDR1 is KGHSH and CDR2 is LQKENI. This chain's CDR3 is CASSPPKGAKGNTIYF. DNA for the CDR3: TGTGCCAGCTCACCACCGAAGGGGGCGAAAGGAAACACCATATATTTT.

Comments on this clone: This specimen includes other DNA sequences encoding the same CDR3. The chain is built from TRBV5-1 and TRBJ1-2; 11 positions match TRBD1. The CDR3 loop spans 14 amino acids. Per the germline V gene, CDR1 is SGHRS and CDR2 is YFSETQ. V shed 3 bases and J 3 bases; nucleotides not matched to a gene: 1. In nucleotides, the CDR3 is TGCGCCAGCAGCTCGGGACAGGGGGACTATGGCTACACCTTC. This gives the protein CASSSGQGDYGYTF. Supplemented by reference TRBV5-1 and TRBJ1-2, the full variable domain reads KAGVTQTPRYLIKTRGQQVTLSCSPISGHRSVSWYQQTPGQGLQFLFEYFSETQRNKGNFPGRFSGRQFSNSRSEMNVSTLELGDSALYLCASSSGQGDYGYTFGSGTRLTVV.

The chain is built from TRBV9 and TRBJ2-2, with TRBD1 identical over 9 bases. The germline CDR1 and CDR2 sequences are SGDLS and YYNGEE. This CDR3 has 15 residues. J gave up 7 bases and V 3 bases, and 7 bases lay outside the gene matches. CDR3 sequence: CASSARTGGGGELFF. The CDR3 region has the DNA TGTGCCAGCAGCGCCCGCACAGGGGGCGGCGGGGAGCTGTTTTTT.

The chain employs TRBV4-2 and TRBJ2-7; D possibly corresponds to TRBD2 (5 bases). The germline CDR1 and CDR2 sequences are LGHNA and YNFKEQ. This CDR3 has 18 residues. The V end lost 0 bases, the J end lost 7 bases, and 25 bases lay between the germline ends. The CDR3 loop reads CASSQDKSSGMSPWEQYF. CDR3 coding DNA: TGTGCCAGCAGCCAAGATAAGTCGTCGGGGATGAGCCCTTGGGAGCAGTACTTC.

This chain uses TRBV5-1 with TRBJ1-1; D call uncertain. V shed 4 bases and J shed 6 bases, with 19 bases lying between them. Germline CDR1 and CDR2: SGHRS and YFSETQ. The CDR3 contains 15 residues. The chain's CDR3 is CASSLGDLPYPEAFF. The CDR3 DNA reads TGCGCCAGCAGCCTCGGGGATCTACCCTACCCTGAAGCTTTCTTT.

The rearrangement links TRBV11-2 to TRBJ2-1, with a tentative D call TRBD2 (7 bases). In germline, CDR1 is SGHAT, CDR2 FQNNGV. This CDR3 is 13 amino acids long. The V gene lost 8 bases and the J gene lost 5 bases, with 13 bases spanning the gap. The CDR3 sequence is CASAGAADNEQFF. The CDR3 DNA is TGTGCCAGCGCGGGGGCCGCTGACAATGAGCAGTTCTTC.

The chain links TRBV5-1 to TRBJ2-3; 10 nucleotides line up with TRBD2. CDR3 length equals 14 residues. In germline, CDR1 is SGHRS, CDR2 YFSETQ. Unmatched junction bases numbered 6, after V lost 5 bases and J lost 6 bases. In nucleotides, the CDR3 is TGCGCCAGCAGAATACTAGCGGGACGGGATACGCAGTATTTT. Translating it yields CASRILAGRDTQYF.

The chain carries TRBV7-9 and TRBJ1-1, with 8 bases fitting TRBD1. The CDR3 has 16 residues. CDR1 and CDR2 (germline): SEHNR, FQNEAQ (reference sequence). V gave up 1 base and J gave up 3 bases; unmatched junction bases: 7. The CDR3 nucleotides are TGTGCCAGCAGCTTAGAAAGGGACAGGAGGGACACTGAAGCTTTCTTT. Translated: CASSLERDRRDTEAFF. The full variable domain, with the rest looked up from reference TRBV7-9 and TRBJ1-1, is DTGVSQNPRHKITKRGQNVTFRCDPISEHNRLYWYRQTLGQGPEFLTYFQNEAQLEKSRLLSDRFSAERPKGSFSTLEIQRTEQGDSAMYLCASSLERDRRDTEAFFGQGTRLTVV.

The gene calls are TRBV28 and TRBJ1-4, with TRBD1 as a possible D gene (6 bases). Trimming took 6 bases from V and 0 from J, leaving 8 bases between them. This CDR3 has 14 residues. Germline V gene sequence: CDR1 MDHEN, CDR2 SYDVKM. The CDR3 coding sequence is TGTGCCAGCAGCCCAGGGGCAACTAATGAAAAACTGTTTTTT. This gives the protein CASSPGATNEKLFF.

V gene TRBV7-3 combines with J gene TRBJ2-1, with D unclear. V gave up 0 bases and J gave up 5 bases, with 5 bases separating them. The CDR3 extends over 13 amino acids. Germline V gene lookup returns CDR1 SGHTA and CDR2 FQGTGA. The chain's CDR3 is CASSLTRHNEQFF. The CDR3 nucleotides read TGTGCCAGCAGCTTAACGCGGCACAATGAGCAGTTCTTC.

The rearrangement joins TRBV5-6 to TRBJ1-1; D perhaps matches TRBD1 (6 bases). The CDR3 extends over 15 amino acids. The V gene's germline CDR1 is SGHDT and CDR2 YYEEEE. The V end was cut by 1 base, the J end by 1 base, with 11 bases between. CDR3 region: CASSLIGGSNTEAFF. Written as DNA, the CDR3 is TGTGCCAGCAGCTTGATAGGGGGATCGAACACTGAAGCTTTCTTT.

J is TRBJ1-6 and V is TRBV5-6; D gene uncertain. The CDR3 extends over 14 amino acids. CDR1 and CDR2 (germline): SGHDT, YYEEEE. The germline V and J ends were trimmed by 7 bases and 7 bases, with 15 bases remaining between them. The CDR3, as DNA: TGTGCCAGCTCAGGAAATGCAGGCAATTCACCCCTCCACTTT. As protein: CASSGNAGNSPLHF.

This clone has a single count. The V gene is TRBV5-1, the J gene TRBJ2-7, with D possibly TRBD2 on 6 matching bases. The CDR3 length is 14 residues. Between the trimmed V and J ends, which lost 4 bases and 6 bases, there was a span of 17 bases. Germline assignment: CDR1 SGHRS and CDR2 YFSETQ. In DNA, the CDR3 is TGCGCCAGCAGCGTGTCGGGGGAGTTGCTCGAGCAGTACTTC. Its protein product is CASSVSGELLEQYF.

The CDR3 region is CASSVGAEGQPQHF. The CDR3, as DNA: TGTGCCAGCAGCGTAGGGGCGGAGGGGCAGCCCCAGCATTTT. The chain has TRBV9 and TRBJ1-5, with D perhaps matching TRBD1 (5 bases). The germline gives CDR1 SGDLS, CDR2 YYNGEE. The V gene lost 0 bases and the J gene lost 7 bases, with 11 bases spanning the gap. CDR3 length equals 14 residues.

The chain is built from TRBV5-1 and TRBJ2-2; 10 bases align to TRBD2. Germline CDR1 SGHRS, CDR2 YFSETQ. V shed 1 base and J 6 bases; nucleotides not matched to a gene: 3. This CDR3 has 15 residues. The CDR3 loop is CASSLSGGAAGELFF. For the CDR3, the DNA is TGCGCCAGCAGCTTGAGCGGGGGGGCCGCCGGGGAGCTGTTTTTT. The full variable domain, its missing parts supplied by reference TRBV5-1 and TRBJ2-2, is KAGVTQTPRYLIKTRGQQVTLSCSPISGHRSVSWYQQTPGQGLQFLFEYFSETQRNKGNFPGRFSGRQFSNSRSEMNVSTLELGDSALYLCASSLSGGAAGELFFGEGSRLTVL.

This clone showed up just once. This rearrangement joins TRBV7-3 to TRBJ1-4, with D maybe TRBD1 (5 bases). The CDR3 extends over 12 amino acids. Germline CDR1 and CDR2: SGHTA and FQGTGA. The V gene lost 5 bases and the J gene lost 11 bases, with 12 bases spanning the gap. CDR3 DNA: TGTGCCAGCAGCCCCCTCGGGGGGAAACTGTTTTTT. Translated: CASSPLGGKLFF.

The V and J genes are TRBV12-3 or TRBV12-4 and TRBJ1-2; TRBD1 agrees at 8 bases. V shed 6 bases, J shed 0 bases, and the junction held 0 bases outside the gene matches. CDR3 length: 13 residues. CDR3 protein: CASRDRANYGYTF. CDR3 DNA: TGTGCCAGCAGGGACAGGGCTAACTATGGCTACACCTTC.